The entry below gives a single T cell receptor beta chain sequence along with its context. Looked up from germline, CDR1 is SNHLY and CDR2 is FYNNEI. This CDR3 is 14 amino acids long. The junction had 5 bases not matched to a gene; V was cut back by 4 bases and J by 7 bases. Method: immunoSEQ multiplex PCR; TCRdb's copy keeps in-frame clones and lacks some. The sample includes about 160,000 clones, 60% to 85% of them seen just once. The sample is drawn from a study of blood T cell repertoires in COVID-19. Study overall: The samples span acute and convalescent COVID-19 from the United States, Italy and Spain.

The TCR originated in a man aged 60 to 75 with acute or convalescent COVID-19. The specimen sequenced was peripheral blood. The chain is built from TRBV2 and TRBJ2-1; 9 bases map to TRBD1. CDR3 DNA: TGTGCCAGCAGTGGGGACAGGGCGCAGAATGAGCAGTTCTTC. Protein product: CASSGDRAQNEQFF.